One and the same sample provided the 20 T cell receptor beta chains below, sequenced in a study of molecular identifiers for immune sequencing clone quantification. TCRdb fed the PCR reads into MiXCR, producing one record per CDR3 protein. The sample lists about 630,000 distinct CDR3 sequences, about 25% occurring once. The specimen sequenced was naive CD8+ T cells from blood, with Jurkat cell RNA spiked in. Subset noted: FACS-sorted CD8+CD4-CCR7+CD45RA+ naive T cells. The receptors shown here come from a human donor in good health. Some libraries in this study had Jurkat cell RNA spiked in.

This clonotype was seen a single time. The V call is TRBV6-2 or TRBV6-3, the J call TRBJ1-5; D is undetermined. Trimming removed 4 bases at V and 3 bases at J, with 10 bases between. The V gene's germline CDR1 is MNHEY and CDR2 SVGEGT. The CDR3 is made up of 14 amino acids. Here the CDR3 DNA reads TGTGCCAGCAGTTGCGGCCACAACAATCAGCCCCAGCATTTT. Its protein product is CASSCGHNNQPQHF.

The CDR3 coding sequence is TGCAGTGCTAGACTACCAACCGGGACTAGCAGTTTCTACGAGCAGTACTTC. Amino acid sequence: CSARLPTGTSSFYEQYF. The chain joins TRBV20-1 to TRBJ2-7; 9 bases line up with TRBD2. CDR1 DFQATT and CDR2 SNEGSKA come from the germline V gene (reference sequence). The V and J ends lost 2 bases and 3 bases, in that order; junction bases with no gene match: 14. CDR3 length equals 17 residues.

A few counts support this clonotype. The CDR3 DNA is TGTGCCAGCTCACCACCGGGGTCGGCTAATGAAAAACTGTTTTTT. Protein: CASSPPGSANEKLFF. This chain uses TRBV18 with TRBJ1-4; D is undetermined. Germline CDR1 and CDR2: KGHSH and LQKENI. The CDR3 sequence is 15 residues long. The V end was cut by 0 bases, the J end by 3 bases, with 8 bases between.

This clonotype was counted ten times or more. The chain is built from TRBV28 and TRBJ2-7, with a possible D match to TRBD1 (6 bases). Trimming cost V 5 bases and J 3 bases, with 11 bases left between them. This CDR3 contains 13 residues. CDR1 is MDHEN, CDR2 SYDVKM, per germline. The DNA of the CDR3 is TGTGCCAGCAGTCCGGACAGCGACTACGAGCAGTACTTC. Protein product: CASSPDSDYEQYF.

This clonotype has a count of ten or more. V gene TRBV28 combines with J gene TRBJ1-1; maybe TRBD1 (5 bases). Germline V gene sequence: CDR1 MDHEN, CDR2 SYDVKM. This CDR3 comprises 14 residues. Trimming removed 5 bases from V and 1 base from J, with 11 bases in between. CDR3 DNA sequence: TGTGCCAGCAGTCCCCAGGGACCGAACACTGAAGCTTTCTTT. The encoded protein is CASSPQGPNTEAFF.

In this sample, this clonotype turned up many times. V usage is TRBV13 and J usage is TRBJ2-3; D is undetermined. The CDR3 loop spans 12 amino acids. The V and J ends lost 5 bases and 4 bases respectively, with 7 bases between them. Per germline, CDR1 PRHDT and CDR2 FYEKMQ (reference sequence). The CDR3: CASSPSPDTQYF. The CDR3 nucleotides are TGTGCCAGCAGCCCCTCCCCAGATACGCAGTATTTT.

This clonotype has a count of ten or more. The CDR3 region has the DNA TGTGCCTGGAGTGTAATCCCGCCCTACGAGCAGTACTTC. Its translation is CAWSVIPPYEQYF. The chain carries TRBV30 and TRBJ2-7, with D uncertain. Trimming took 0 bases from V and 2 from J, leaving 8 bases between them. This CDR3 spans 13 amino acids. Germline lookup yields CDR1 GTSNPN and CDR2 SVGIG (reference sequence).

The table lists this clonotype with a few counts. The chain is built from TRBV6-5 and TRBJ2-2, with D possibly being TRBD2 (5 bases). Germline CDR1 MNHEY, CDR2 SVGAGI. V gave up 4 bases and J gave up 0 bases, with 9 bases separating them. This CDR3 has 15 residues. DNA for the CDR3: TGTGCCAGCAGTTTTGGGCGGGCGAACACCGGGGAGCTGTTTTTT. Residues: CASSFGRANTGELFF.

On this clonotype: This may stem from a read error, because a much larger clone lies one nucleotide away. The chain recombines TRBV30 with TRBJ2-1, with D possibly TRBD1 on 6 matching bases. The CDR3 is 10 amino acids. The germline CDR1 and CDR2 sequences are GTSNPN and SVGIG (reference sequence). The CDR3 sequence: CAWRRQERFF. DNA of the CDR3: TGTGCCTGGAGAAGACAGGAGCGGTTCTTC.

This sequence joins TRBV19 and TRBJ1-2, with TRBD1 matching over 7 bases. CDR1 is LNHDA and CDR2 is SQIVND in the germline V gene (reference sequence). The CDR3 spans 13 residues. The J segment lost 4 bases and the V segment lost 3 bases, leaving 2 bases of the junction unmatched. The CDR3 here is CASSIGQVYGYTF. CDR3 nucleotides: TGTGCCAGTAGTATCGGACAGGTCTATGGCTACACCTTC.

The table lists this clonotype with many counts. The chain employs TRBV3-1 and TRBJ2-1; 10 bases match TRBD2. Germline values: CDR1 LGHDT, CDR2 YNNKEL (reference sequence). The CDR3 has 19 residues. With V trimmed by 1 base and J by 7 bases, 16 bases remained unmatched. CDR3 in amino acids: CASSQVPINPGLARNEQFF. As DNA, the CDR3 is TGTGCCAGCAGCCAAGTTCCCATTAATCCGGGACTAGCGCGAAATGAGCAGTTCTTC.

This rearrangement joins TRBV27 to TRBJ1-1, with D possibly being TRBD1 (6 bases). Between the trimmed V and J ends, which lost 6 bases and 4 bases, there was a span of 15 bases. The CDR3 runs to 14 residues. Per germline, CDR1 MNHEY and CDR2 SMNVEV (reference sequence). The CDR3 region is CASRGGAGGTEAFF. In nucleotides, the CDR3 is TGTGCCAGCAGGGGGGGGGCGGGGGGCACTGAAGCTTTCTTT.

For this clonotype: Being one base from a much bigger clone, this may be a read error. V gene TRBV20-1 combines with J gene TRBJ2-7; no clear D. The germline CDR1 and CDR2 sequences are DFQATT and SNEGSKA (reference sequence). The CDR3 covers 15 residues. The chain's CDR3 is CSAGERNLGPHEQYF. As DNA, the CDR3 is TGCAGTGCTGGAGAGAGGAACCTCGGCCCTCACGAGCAGTACTTC.

V gene TRBV3-2 combines with J gene TRBJ1-4; TRBD1 reflects the table's D call only, with no check against the DNA. TRBV3-2 is described as a pseudogene. This CDR3 is 16 amino acids long. The CDR3 DNA reads as TGTGCCAGTAGCCAACCCGACAGGGTTCCTAATGAAAAACTGTTTTTT. Translated: CASSQPDRVPNEKLFF.

This clonotype showed up many times. The chain has TRBV27 and TRBJ1-6; D is unresolved. The CDR3 extends over 12 amino acids. Germline assignment: CDR1 MNHEY and CDR2 SMNVEV (reference sequence). The V gene lost 3 bases and the J gene lost 6 bases, with 3 bases spanning the gap. In DNA, the CDR3 is TGTGCCAGCAGTTTCCTTAATTCACCCCTCCACTTT. Protein product: CASSFLNSPLHF.

This clonotype has at least ten counts. The chain uses TRBV28 and TRBJ2-7; D is unclear. Germline-derived CDR1 and CDR2 are MDHEN and SYDVKM. The CDR3 has 12 residues. V was trimmed by 7 bases and J by 2 bases, leaving 9 bases between them. This chain's CDR3 is CASTHGAYEQYF. The CDR3 DNA reads as TGTGCCAGCACCCACGGAGCCTACGAGCAGTACTTC.

This clonotype was counted a few times. The chain is built from TRBV27 and TRBJ1-4; 7 bases map to TRBD1. The length of the CDR3 is 17 residues. The ends lost 5 bases at V and 8 bases at J; junction bases unmatched: 17. Germline CDR1 MNHEY, CDR2 SMNVEV (reference sequence). The CDR3, as DNA: TGTGCCAGCAGTCACTCCTCGACAGGGAGCCTAATGGAAAAACTGTTTTTT. This codes for CASSHSSTGSLMEKLFF. Combining the CDR3 with reference TRBV27 and TRBJ1-4 gives the whole variable domain EAQVTQNPRYLITVTGKKLTVTCSQNMNHEYMSWYRQDPGLGLRQIYYSMNVEVTDKGDVPEGYKVSRKEKRNFPLILESPSPNQTSLYFCASSHSSTGSLMEKLFFGSGTQLSVL.

V is TRBV12-3 or TRBV12-4 and J is TRBJ2-5; weak D call: TRBD1 (5 bases). The length of the CDR3 is 14 residues. V dropped 3 bases and J dropped 1 base, with 9 bases sitting between them. The CDR3: CASSLTAPQETQYF. The CDR3 DNA is TGTGCCAGCAGTTTGACAGCTCCCCAAGAGACCCAGTACTTC.

Comment on this clonotype: A much larger clone differs by one base, so this may be a read error. The J gene is TRBJ2-5, the V gene TRBV19; 8 bases are shared with TRBD2. Germline loops: CDR1 LNHDA, CDR2 SQIVND (reference sequence). This CDR3 region has 13 residues. The chain's CDR3 is CASRGGLSLAQDF. In DNA form, the CDR3 reads TGTGCCAGCCGGGGGGGTCTATCTCTGGCCCAGGACTTC.

This clonotype was seen only once. Mismatch with germline at one junction end may stem from a read error. V is TRBV6-5 and J is TRBJ2-7, with D tentatively TRBD1 (5 bases). This CDR3 region has 16 residues. Germline loops: CDR1 MNHEY, CDR2 SVGAGI. In DNA, the CDR3 is TGTGCCAGCAGTTACTCGATTTACAGGAGATCCTACGAGCAGCACTTC. Translation gives CASSYSIYRRSYEQHF.